These 29 T cell receptor beta chains share one sample of origin, sequenced in a study of cytomegalovirus exposure and HLA in healthy donors. Primers for the PCR totalled 60 Vbeta and 13 Jbeta. The repertoire was sequenced with immunoSEQ multiplex PCR; TCRdb's copy has only in-frame clones and lacks some. This sample has 160,000 or so clones; 65% to 85% occur once, and the top ten carry 2% to 2.5%. Source material: PBMCs. The receptor source for this set is a man aged 60 to 75 in good health and CMV-seronegative.

The gene calls are TRBV7-7 and TRBJ1-2; D is possibly TRBD1 (6 bases). Trimming took 1 base from V and 7 from J, leaving 13 bases between them. The CDR3 loop spans 14 amino acids. Germline V gene lookup returns CDR1 SSHAT and CDR2 FNYEAQ (reference sequence). The CDR3 region has the DNA TGTGCCAGCAGCTTAGGTCTCCCAGGGGTTGGCTACACCTTC. Its translation: CASSLGLPGVGYTF.

V is TRBV2 and J is TRBJ2-2; D possibly corresponds to TRBD2 (5 bases). V lost 5 bases, J lost 0 bases, and 10 bases lay in between. Per the germline V gene, CDR1 is SNHLY and CDR2 is FYNNEI. The CDR3 is made up of 15 amino acids. CDR3 DNA sequence: TGTGCCAGCAGTAGACTACGATCGAACACCGGGGAGCTGTTTTTT. Its translation: CASSRLRSNTGELFF. The whole variable domain, remainder taken from reference TRBV2 and TRBJ2-2, is EPEVTQTPSHQVTQMGQEVILRCVPISNHLYFYWYRQILGQKVEFLVSFYNNEISEKSEIFDDQFSVERPDGSNFTLKIRSTKLEDSAMYFCASSRLRSNTGELFFGEGSRLTVL.

The rearrangement joins TRBV2 to TRBJ1-4, with D possibly being TRBD1 (6 bases). The V gene lost 6 bases and the J gene lost 2 bases, with 10 bases spanning the gap. This CDR3 region has 14 residues. Germline CDR1 and CDR2: SNHLY and FYNNEI. CDR3 sequence reads: CASSAGDTNEKLFF. The DNA of the CDR3 is TGTGCCAGCAGCGCAGGGGATACTAATGAAAAACTGTTTTTT.

The J gene is TRBJ2-1, the V gene TRBV9; no firm D call. Trimming shortened V by 4 bases and J by 9 bases, and 11 bases separated the two germline ends. Germline V gene lookup returns CDR1 SGDLS and CDR2 YYNGEE. The CDR3 runs to 12 residues. The CDR3 DNA reads as TGTGCCAGCAGCCCAAATTCCGGTGAGCAGTTCTTC. This sequence encodes CASSPNSGEQFF. Supplemented by reference TRBV9 and TRBJ2-1, the full variable domain reads DSGVTQTPKHLITATGQRVTLRCSPRSGDLSVYWYQQSLDQGLQFLIQYYNGEERAKGNILERFSAQQFPDLHSELNLSSLELGDSALYFCASSPNSGEQFFGPGTRLTVL.

Here the CDR3 reads CASSATGTGGEAFF. In DNA, the CDR3 is TGTGCCAGCAGTGCGACGGGGACAGGGGGTGAAGCTTTCTTT. The J gene is TRBJ1-1, the V gene TRBV25-1; 11 bases are a match to TRBD1. Germline V gives CDR1 MGHDK, CDR2 SYGVNS. The length of the CDR3 is 14 residues. V was pared by 4 bases and J by 7 bases, with 5 bases of the junction left unmatched.

This chain uses TRBV7-6 with TRBJ2-6; D is unclear. The CDR3 contains 16 residues. Germline loops: CDR1 SGHVS, CDR2 FNYEAQ. Trimming cost V 1 base and J 0 bases, with 7 bases left between them. The CDR3: CASSLDVSSGANVLTF. The CDR3 bases are TGTGCCAGCAGCTTAGATGTCTCCTCTGGGGCCAACGTCCTGACTTTC.

The genes are TRBV13 and TRBJ1-1, with D maybe TRBD1 (5 bases). V was shortened by 1 base and J by 4 bases, with 10 bases between the two germline ends. CDR1 and CDR2 from the germline V gene are PRHDT and FYEKMQ (reference sequence). The CDR3 contains 14 residues. The CDR3, as DNA: TGTGCCAGCAGCTTAGCGGCGACAGTCACTGAAGCTTTCTTT. Translating gives CASSLAATVTEAFF.

A remark on this clone: One junction end does not reproduce the germline sequence, and a read error may be involved. The chain couples TRBV4-2 to TRBJ2-6, with 8 bases lining up with TRBD2. The germline V gene encodes CDR1 LGHNA and CDR2 YNFKEQ. This CDR3 contains 16 residues. This CDR3 reads CASSQVSGIGAHVLPF. The CDR3 DNA is TGTGCCAGCAGCCAAGTTAGCGGGATCGGGGCCCACGTCCTGCCTTTC.

This clone was observed a single time. In DNA, the CDR3 is TGTGCCAGCAGCCGGGTGTCGGGTTCTAGCGGGGGATCCTACGAGCAGTACTTC. As protein: CASSRVSGSSGGSYEQYF. The rearrangement uses TRBV7-9 and TRBJ2-7, with 10 bases identical to TRBD2. This CDR3 spans 18 amino acids. The V and J ends lost 5 bases and 1 base, in that order; junction bases with no gene match: 14. Germline CDR1 and CDR2: SEHNR and FQNEAQ (reference sequence).

The V and J genes are TRBV27 and TRBJ2-3, with 14 bases aligning to TRBD2. Germline values: CDR1 MNHEY, CDR2 SMNVEV (reference sequence). CDR3 length: 16 residues. V trimming: 5 bases; J trimming: 8 bases; junction bases outside the gene matches: 9. The CDR3 reads CASSPGLAGGLVTQYF. DNA of the CDR3: TGTGCCAGCAGTCCCGGACTAGCGGGAGGCCTGGTTACGCAGTATTTT.

V and J are TRBV7-9 and TRBJ2-7; no definite D call. Germline loops: CDR1 SEHNR, CDR2 FQNEAQ (reference sequence). The CDR3 is made up of 17 amino acids. V was pared by 0 bases and J by 6 bases, with 21 bases between. The CDR3 region is CASSLATDRRSVGEQYF. CDR3 DNA sequence: TGTGCCAGCAGCTTAGCGACTGATCGTAGGTCGGTGGGCGAGCAGTACTTC.

The sample holds a few counts of this clone. The chain has TRBV25-1 and TRBJ1-2; weak D call: TRBD1 (5 bases). Germline V gene data show CDR1 as MGHDK and CDR2 as SYGVNS. V lost 8 bases, J lost 6 bases, and 10 bases lay in between. This CDR3 spans 11 amino acids. The CDR3 region has the DNA TGTGCCAGCTGGGGGGGGGATGGCTACACCTTC. Translation: CASWGGDGYTF.

The chain recombines TRBV7-2 with TRBJ2-1, with 9 bases identical to TRBD2. Per the germline V gene, CDR1 is SGHTA and CDR2 is FQGNSA. The CDR3 length is 13 residues. The V segment lost 11 bases and the J segment 0 bases; nucleotides outside the gene matches: 2. The CDR3 is CASSGASYNEQFF. CDR3 in DNA: TGTGCCTCTAGCGGGGCCTCCTACAATGAGCAGTTCTTC.

The rearrangement uses TRBV2 and TRBJ1-1; 8 bases match TRBD1. Germline V gene lookup returns CDR1 SNHLY and CDR2 FYNNEI. The CDR3 has 14 amino acids. Trimming at V came to 8 bases and at J to 4 bases, leaving 9 bases not matched to a gene. The CDR3 sequence: CASHLDRVSTEAFF. CDR3 DNA: TGTGCCAGCCACCTGGACAGGGTGAGCACTGAAGCTTTCTTT. Full variable domain (missing parts from reference TRBV2 and TRBJ1-1): EPEVTQTPSHQVTQMGQEVILRCVPISNHLYFYWYRQILGQKVEFLVSFYNNEISEKSEIFDDQFSVERPDGSNFTLKIRSTKLEDSAMYFCASHLDRVSTEAFFGQGTRLTVV.

Notes on this clone: The sample holds other DNA sequences that translate to the same CDR3. V usage is TRBV9 and J usage is TRBJ2-1; 10 bases line up with TRBD2. CDR1 is SGDLS, CDR2 YYNGEE, per germline. V shed 0 bases and J 7 bases; nucleotides not matched to a gene: 7. This CDR3 is 16 amino acids long. The CDR3 reads CASSVGASGSHNEQFF. Here the CDR3 DNA reads TGTGCCAGCAGCGTAGGTGCTAGCGGGAGCCATAATGAGCAGTTCTTC.

The rearrangement joins TRBV5-6 to TRBJ1-2, with D maybe TRBD1 (6 bases). V was clipped by 0 bases and J by 1 base, with 16 bases between them. Germline-derived CDR1 and CDR2 are SGHDT and YYEEEE. This CDR3 comprises 17 residues. The CDR3, as DNA: TGTGCCAGCAGCTTGGACTTGGGGGGGGCCTATAACTATGGCTACACCTTC. This encodes CASSLDLGGAYNYGYTF.

This rearrangement joins TRBV30 to TRBJ1-6; 8 positions match TRBD1. Germline loops: CDR1 GTSNPN, CDR2 SVGIG (reference sequence). This CDR3 has 17 residues. The trim removed 2 bases at V and 2 bases at J, leaving 8 bases unmatched. The CDR3 spells CAWSTNRGRPYNSPLHF. CDR3 bases: TGTGCCTGGAGTACCAACAGGGGGAGACCCTATAATTCACCCCTCCACTTT.

This sequence joins TRBV9 and TRBJ1-2, with 9 bases identical to TRBD1. Germline values: CDR1 SGDLS, CDR2 YYNGEE. V lost 6 bases and J lost 6; bases outside the gene matches: 9. This CDR3 is built from 14 residues. CDR3 bases: TGTGCCAGCACCCCGGGACAGGGTAGAAATGGCTACACCTTC. Protein product: CASTPGQGRNGYTF.

This sequence joins TRBV5-1 and TRBJ2-5; TRBD2 matches 9 bases. The CDR3 runs to 16 residues. Germline-derived CDR1 and CDR2 are SGHRS and YFSETQ. The trim removed 2 bases at V and 5 bases at J, leaving 10 bases unmatched. The CDR3 reads CASSFYMAGGHETQYF. CDR3 sequence (DNA): TGCGCCAGCAGCTTCTATATGGCGGGGGGGCATGAGACCCAGTACTTC.

The rearrangement uses TRBV12-5 and TRBJ2-3, with 9 bases matching TRBD1. This CDR3 region has 15 residues. Germline V gives CDR1 LGHNT, CDR2 FRNRAP. V shed 1 base, J shed 5 bases, and the junction held 4 bases outside the gene matches. The CDR3 DNA follows: TGTGCTAGTGGTTTGGGAAGGACAGGGGAAGATACGCAGTATTTT. Amino acid sequence: CASGLGRTGEDTQYF.

CDR3 in DNA: TGTGCCAGTAGTATACTGTCCGCGGGGGATGGCTACACCTTC. Protein product: CASSILSAGDGYTF. V is TRBV19 and J is TRBJ1-2, with TRBD1 as a possible D gene (5 bases). The germline V gene has CDR1 LNHDA and CDR2 SQIVND (reference sequence). The CDR3 contains 14 residues. Between the trimmed V and J ends, which lost 2 bases and 6 bases, there was a span of 13 bases.

CDR3 bases: TGTGCCAGCAGCTTGTTAAACCAAGAGACCCAGTACTTC. Encoded protein: CASSLLNQETQYF. The chain combines TRBV5-4 with TRBJ2-5; D uncertain. This CDR3 contains 13 residues. The V and J ends lost 1 base and 0 bases respectively, with 4 bases between them. Germline V lookup: CDR1 SGHNT, CDR2 YYREEE (reference sequence).

This clone was counted a few times. This chain links TRBV4-2 with TRBJ1-2, with D perhaps TRBD1 (6 bases). The germline CDR1 and CDR2 sequences are LGHNA and YNFKEQ. The CDR3 is made up of 15 amino acids. V shed 1 base and J shed 6 bases, with 15 bases lying between them. CDR3 nucleotides: TGTGCCAGCAGCCAAGCCTGGGGGGGGGCCAATGGCTACACCTTC. Its protein is CASSQAWGGANGYTF.

V gene TRBV10-3 combines with J gene TRBJ1-3; possible D gene TRBD1, 6 bases. Germline CDR1 and CDR2: ENHRY and SYGVKD. The V end was cut by 9 bases, the J end by 0 bases, with 15 bases between. The CDR3 is made up of 15 amino acids. CDR3 region: CAIPKDSPSGNTIYF. Here the CDR3 DNA reads TGTGCCATACCGAAGGACAGTCCCTCTGGAAACACCATATATTTT.

This chain links TRBV9 with TRBJ1-2, with 9 bases aligning to TRBD1. Per the germline V gene, CDR1 is SGDLS and CDR2 is YYNGEE. V gave up 4 bases and J gave up 4 bases; unmatched junction bases: 8. The CDR3 spans 15 residues. CDR3 sequence: CASSRDRAVGYGYTF. As DNA, the CDR3 is TGTGCCAGCAGCAGGGACAGGGCGGTTGGCTATGGCTACACCTTC.

This clone has more than one count but fewer than ten. This chain links TRBV28 with TRBJ2-1; a weak D match, TRBD2 (6 bases). V gave up 5 bases and J gave up 10 bases, with 18 bases separating them. Germline loops: CDR1 MDHEN, CDR2 SYDVKM. The CDR3 runs 14 residues. The chain's CDR3 is CASSGGTLEGEQFF. The CDR3 nucleotides are TGTGCCAGCAGTGGGGGGACCTTAGAGGGGGAGCAGTTCTTC.

The chain recombines TRBV5-1 with TRBJ2-7; D remains unclear. This CDR3 contains 14 residues. CDR1 and CDR2 (germline): SGHRS, YFSETQ. Trimming left V 1 base short and J 0 bases short, with 8 bases between. CDR3 in amino acids: CASSLNSFSYEQYF. In DNA, the CDR3 is TGCGCCAGCAGCTTGAACTCATTCTCCTACGAGCAGTACTTC. The full variable domain, with the rest looked up from reference TRBV5-1 and TRBJ2-7, is KAGVTQTPRYLIKTRGQQVTLSCSPISGHRSVSWYQQTPGQGLQFLFEYFSETQRNKGNFPGRFSGRQFSNSRSEMNVSTLELGDSALYLCASSLNSFSYEQYFGPGTRLTVT.

The chain links TRBV29-1 to TRBJ2-3; possible D gene TRBD2, 6 bases. Germline lookup yields CDR1 SQVTM and CDR2 ANQGSEA. The CDR3 extends over 14 amino acids. With 1 base removed from V and 2 bases from J, the gap between germline ends came to 10 bases. The CDR3 DNA sequence: TGCAGCGTTGAAGGTGCGGGGATCACAGATACGCAGTATTTT. Translation gives CSVEGAGITDTQYF.

This sequence joins TRBV6-6 and TRBJ1-3, with unresolved D. V was pared by 9 bases and J by 0 bases, with 12 bases between. Per germline, CDR1 MNHNY and CDR2 SVGAGI (reference sequence). The CDR3 contains 14 residues. CDR3 nucleotide sequence: TGTGCCAGTATGACCCGGGGCTCTGGAAACACCATATATTTT. Its protein is CASMTRGSGNTIYF.